The following is a T cell receptor (beta chain) sequence with its context. The sample holds a few counts of this clonotype. Its antigen has not been determined. No base quality information exists; no much larger clone differs at one position. Relative to germline, V is 1 base shorter and J is 6 bases shorter, with 12 bases between their ends. CDR1 is given as LGHNA and CDR2 as YSLEER, both from the germline V gene. CDR3 length: 14 amino acids, cysteine to phenylalanine. Only the CDR3 region is kept as DNA, spanning 42 bases read in frame from base 1. To prepare the library, 5' RACE was applied. The sequencer listed for this sample is Illumina HiSeq 2500. A second PCR of roughly 7 to 12 cycles was run with a J-beta primer mix and a sample-barcoded 5' primer. A template-switch 5' adaptor carrying 12 random nucleotides introduced a unique molecular identifier onto each TCR beta cDNA molecule. Each sample yielded at least 3 million CDR3-containing paired-end reads. The Mint cDNA synthesis kit, primed by a TRBC-specific oligonucleotide, was used to synthesize first-strand cDNA from all RNA. All cDNA was treated with uracil-DNA glycosylase and then went through a first 18-cycle PCR with the universal primers M1SS and BC2_uni_R. On the study's bioinformatics: Each sample was normalized by randomly selecting 1 million high-quality reads, each carrying a distinct molecular identifier. Instead of being binned into consensus sequences, reads that shared molecular identifiers were thrown out. MiTCR, run with a Q25 quality threshold and the strictest error-elimination algorithm, handled CDR3 identification, clonotype clustering and error correction. A nonparametric unseen species model with Euler transformation was used to estimate lower-bound total TCR beta diversity. The public reads were reprocessed in TCRdb via fastp at Q25 and MiXCR, keeping in-frame beta chains. Rows matching on CDR3 protein sequence are summarized as one entry with the most common DNA and genes. TCRdb, rather than the study authors, made the V and J calls. The sample table contains under 2,000,000 distinct CDR3 sequences; only one count was recorded for 40% to 55% of them. Of the sample, over 2% is held by the ten largest clones.

Systemically healthy Caucasian individuals from Russia, 39 in total and aged about 6 to 90 years, were included as donors. Each donor gave approximately 9.3 milliliters of peripheral blood, collected into EDTA-treated Vacutainer tubes. Ficoll-Paque density-gradient centrifugation was used to isolate PBMCs, with at least 6.5 million per sample. Trizol reagent was used to extract total RNA from the PBMCs, yielding at least 5.5 micrograms per sample. The percentages of naive CD45RAhigh/CD27high T cells were determined by flow cytometry on a PBMC aliquot from every donor. This entry comes from a study of blood T cells in healthy people across ages (dated by TCRdb to between 2014 and 2017). Describing the broader study: In model experiments, template switching captured roughly one uniquely barcoded TCR beta cDNA molecule for every two T cells. To track age-related changes in TCR beta repertoire diversity, the study relied on deep sequencing normalized with unique cDNA molecular identifiers. To avoid experimental bias, donors of different ages were spread randomly across the sequencing lanes. Donors were grouped into four age groups: young (average 16 years), middle-aged (under 40), aged (about 60) and long-lived (approximately 81). Using the same blood draw, the study looked at two additional independent replicas of 1 million unique cDNA reads for two donors, one aged 18 to 30 and the other aged 80 or older.

Overall results and qualifications from the work: Because the CMV infection status of the donors was unknown, age-related changes in expanded clonotypes may potentially have been confounded. Compared with the aged group, the long-lived group had more naive CD4+ T cells, fewer expanded clones and increased TCR diversity, suggesting age selection. There was a strong correlation between observed TCR beta diversity and the percentage of naive T cells measured by flow cytometry. Estimates of total diversity based on one million sequenced T cells were regarded as lower bounds and as underestimates. Since profiling was done on bulk unsorted PBMCs, naive and antigen-experienced compartments could not be conclusively compared. Observed TCR beta diversity per million T cells fell roughly linearly with age, and a significant reduction was already apparent by age roughly 41.

The clonotype comes from a woman in her 40s in good health. Sequences were obtained from blood. The sequence is built from TRBV4-3 and TRBJ1-2, with the D segment identity uncertain. This receptor carries the CDR3 CASSQVKGSNGYTF. The DNA sequence follows: TGCGCCAGCAGCCAAGTAAAAGGGTCGAATGGCTACACCTTC.